This record covers a single TCR beta chain. The data belong to a study of blood T cell repertoires in COVID-19. Study details: Sites in the United States, Italy and Spain provided acute and convalescent COVID-19 samples. T cells, B-cell-depleted T cells, or PBMCs supplied cDNA or gDNA.

This CDR3 region has 14 residues. Germline CDR1 reads LNHDA; CDR2 reads SQIVND (reference sequence). Deletions cut 5 bases from V and 6 bases from J, with 17 bases between. Study processing details: For nucleated cells, counts were estimated from reference gene primer amplification. Some clones are missing from TCRdb's copy, which holds only in-frame ones; the method was immunoSEQ multiplex PCR. The V and J calls and clone size were taken over from that table, and D and trimming were inferred from the DNA. This sample has 400,000 to 550,000 clones, with around 89% found just once. Sequencing was done on a sample of peripheral blood. This receptor was obtained from a woman younger than 45 with acute or convalescent COVID-19. The V gene is TRBV19, the J gene TRBJ2-7; a weak D match, TRBD1 (6 bases). CDR3 nucleotides: TGTGCCAGTAGTCCGCACTACAACAGGGCCGAGCAGTACTTC. Translating it yields CASSPHYNRAEQYF. Full variable domain (rest looked up from reference TRBV19 and TRBJ2-7): DGGITQSPKYLFRKEGQNVTLSCEQNLNHDAMYWYRQDPGQGLRLIYYSQIVNDFQKGDIAEGYSVSREKKESFPLTVTSAQKNPTAFYLCASSPHYNRAEQYFGPGTRLTVT.